These T cell receptor beta chains were read from a single sample in a study of T cells in tumors after PD-1 blockade. Data came from immunoSEQ multiplex PCR; TCRdb stores just in-frame clones and leaves some out. The repertoire holds tens of thousands of clones, roughly 75% seen once, with roughly an eighth in the top ten. The material sequenced was PBMCs, taken before anti-PD-1 treatment. These receptors were taken from a human donor with basal cell carcinoma. Each CDR3 is given without its conserved first and last residue. Each record gives: clone size, V gene, J gene, CDR3 protein. Clone size is stated in some rows and not others, as once, few, many or a class when expanded.

>NA|TRBV6-6|TRBJ2-1
ASIPGLSSYNEQF
>NA|TRBV19|TRBJ1-4
ASSGQSATNEKLF
>NA|TRBV5-1|TRBJ2-3
ASSFIAGGPREAQY
>NA|TRBV2|TRBJ2-7
ASMGQPTYEQY
>NA|TRBV27|TRBJ2-7
ASSFSGTGNYEQY
>many|TRBV6-6|TRBJ2-5
ASFREQETQY
>few|TRBV7-3|TRBJ2-6
ASSGRNSGANVLT
>NA|TRBV19|TRBJ2-1
ASTRGTEQF
>NA|TRBV19|TRBJ1-5
ASGTGSNQPQH
>NA|TRBV7-8|TRBJ1-4
ASSLDTGSNEKLF
>few|TRBV25-1|TRBJ2-7
ASSAKQSSDEQY
>few|TRBV6-1|TRBJ1-4
ASSEATIGKLF
>NA|TRBV20-1|TRBJ2-7
SARDLRSPY
>NA|TRBV20-1|TRBJ2-7
SARLTDEQY
>NA|TRBV30|TRBJ2-7
AWNALGQGSYEQY
>few|TRBV7-9|TRBJ2-5
ASSPGSLEKTQY
>once|TRBV18|TRBJ2-7
ASSPGIGREEQY
>NA|TRBV6-1|TRBJ1-2
ASSDQVRAGYT
>NA|TRBV6-1|TRBJ2-7
ASSEVPEGGTVIYYEQY
>NA|TRBV19|TRBJ1-5
ASSPTDRGAQPQH
>NA|TRBV30|TRBJ1-3
AWRGETGFVGNTIY
>few|TRBV2|TRBJ2-1
ASRAGTGENNEQF
>NA|TRBV10-3|TRBJ1-4
ATGIGPPNEKLF
>NA|TRBV30|TRBJ2-7
AFTPLGYEQY
>NA|TRBV7-8|TRBJ2-5
ASSLDSRGGQTQY
>NA|TRBV6-1|TRBJ2-1
ASSSRDLYNEQF
>NA|TRBV19|TRBJ2-7
ASSPQGTGGTYEQY
>NA|TRBV6-5|TRBJ2-7
ASSTGRSPYEQY
>NA|TRBV18|TRBJ2-2
ASSQGAGELF
>NA|TRBV7-8|TRBJ2-1
ASSPDRINYNEQF
>NA|TRBV7-9|TRBJ1-5
ASSLGTGGNQPQH
>NA|TRBV28|TRBJ2-3
ASSTPVGGGTDTQY
>NA|TRBV7-8|TRBJ2-1
ASSVELAGDRSSYNEQF
>NA|TRBV19|TRBJ1-1
ASSPQLLGLGTEAF
>NA|TRBV29-1|TRBJ1-1
SVESGWGTEAF
>NA|TRBV19|TRBJ1-5
ASSWQNQPQH
>NA|TRBV7-8|TRBJ2-7
ASSRTGGEQY
>NA|TRBV6-1|TRBJ1-2
ASSEVDGLGYGYT
>NA|TRBV11-3|TRBJ2-1
ASSTSLRTGSYNEQF
>few|TRBV10-1|TRBJ2-1
ASSESPMGLSSYNEQF
>NA|TRBV3-1/TRBV3-2|TRBJ2-2
ASSHRGENTGELF